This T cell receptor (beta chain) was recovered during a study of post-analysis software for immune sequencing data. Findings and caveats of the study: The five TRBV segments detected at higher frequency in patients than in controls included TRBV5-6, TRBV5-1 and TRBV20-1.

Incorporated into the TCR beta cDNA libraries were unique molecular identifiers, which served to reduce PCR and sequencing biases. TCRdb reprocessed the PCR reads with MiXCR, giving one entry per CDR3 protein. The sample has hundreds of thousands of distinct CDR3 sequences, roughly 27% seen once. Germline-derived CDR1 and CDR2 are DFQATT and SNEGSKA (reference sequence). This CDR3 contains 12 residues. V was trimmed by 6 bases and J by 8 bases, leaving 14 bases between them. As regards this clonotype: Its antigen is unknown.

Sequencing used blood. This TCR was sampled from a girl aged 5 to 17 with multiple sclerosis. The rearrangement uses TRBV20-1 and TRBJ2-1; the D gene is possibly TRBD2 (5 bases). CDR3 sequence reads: CSASTGIDEQFF. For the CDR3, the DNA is TGCAGTGCCTCGACCGGGATCGATGAGCAGTTCTTC.